This T cell receptor beta chain was captured in a study of control samples from healthy donors and cancer patients. Only in-frame clones appear in the TCRdb table, and some are missing; sequencing was by immunoSEQ multiplex PCR. The sample lists tens of thousands of clones; 94% were seen once. In its sample, this clone was seen once. This CDR3 region has 15 residues. The V end lost 1 base, the J end lost 6 bases, and 15 bases lay between the germline ends. Germline loops: CDR1 SGHTA, CDR2 FQGNSA. The chain has TRBV7-2 and TRBJ1-1; no clear D gene. This sequence was found in a woman aged 30 to 39 in good health. Sequencing was performed on blood. The CDR3 loop is CASSLVGRSLAEAFF. In nucleotides, the CDR3 is TGTGCCAGCAGCTTAGTCGGGAGGAGTTTGGCTGAAGCTTTCTTT.